This T cell receptor beta chain comes out of a study of regulatory T cells in long-lasting Graves disease. The table lists this clonotype with many counts. The antigen is unknown. Study-wide findings and caveats: Favored gene segments in persistent disease were TRBV28, TRBJ1-2 and TRBJ2-5.

Through Arm-PCR of CDR3 regions and iRepertoire HTBI primers, TCR beta libraries were built. TCRdb independently ran MiXCR on the multiplex PCR reads; one entry per CDR3 protein. The sample includes over 200,000 distinct CDR3 sequences, about 18% of them seen just once. With 6 bases clipped from V and 6 bases from J, the junction kept 12 bases outside the gene matches. The CDR3 is 15 amino acids. From germline, CDR1 is MNHNS and CDR2 SASEGT. The time point here: newly diagnosed GD, antithyroid drugs for less than 3 months. Isolated PBMC RNA provided the starting material for the TCR library. These same records also appear under a second study, on T cells in Graves' hyperthyroidism and ophthalmopathy.

The genes are TRBV6-1 and TRBJ2-7; TRBD1 matches at 9 bases. This TCR derives from a woman in her twenties or thirties with Graves disease. The source material was peripheral blood mononuclear cells (PBMCs), sampled at new diagnosis, from a patient treated with antithyroid drugs. CDR3 in DNA: TGTGCCAGCAGCGCCATGCGGACAGGGGCTGGCGAGCAGTACTTC. Protein product: CASSAMRTGAGEQYF.